This passage covers 30 T cell receptor beta chains from one sample sequenced in a study of blood T cell dynamics during melanoma immunotherapy. The repertoire was sequenced with immunoSEQ multiplex PCR; TCRdb's copy has only in-frame clones and lacks some. The table lists about 9,600 clones, 88% of them singletons. Time point reported: pre-treatment baseline. The sample consisted of blood, taken from a patient treated with checkpoint blockade. The source of these receptors is a human donor with melanoma.

In its sample, this clone was seen once. The V and J genes are TRBV21-1 and TRBJ2-1; the D call TRBD2 from the table was never checked on the DNA. TRBV21-1 is a pseudogene. The CDR3 sequence is 13 residues long. CDR3 sequence reads: CASSKGTSDEQFF. CDR3 bases: TGTGCCAGCAGCAAGGGGACTAGCGATGAGCAGTTCTTC.

This sequence joins TRBV7-8 and TRBJ1-1, with D unclear. The CDR3 length is 13 residues. The germline V gene encodes CDR1 SGHVS and CDR2 FQNEAQ. V was cut by 8 bases and J by 3 bases, with 13 bases left in between. CDR3 residues: CASRLDGDTEAFF. The CDR3 DNA reads TGTGCCAGCCGATTGGATGGGGACACTGAAGCTTTCTTT.

The rearrangement links TRBV6-6 to TRBJ2-1; 10 nucleotides line up with TRBD1. From germline, CDR1 is MNHNY and CDR2 SVGAGI (reference sequence). The J segment lost 5 bases and the V segment lost 6 bases, leaving 7 bases of the junction unmatched. The CDR3 is 15 amino acids. The CDR3, as DNA: TGTGCCAGCAGCGGGCCGGGACAGGGGAACAATGAGCAGTTCTTC. It specifies CASSGPGQGNNEQFF.

The chain carries TRBV5-1 and TRBJ1-5; 10 bases map to TRBD1. The CDR3 consists of 16 residues. Germline trimming cut 2 bases from V and 2 bases from J; bases unmatched to any gene: 4. Germline CDR1 SGHRS, CDR2 YFSETQ. The CDR3 sequence: CASSLTGTGGNQPQHF. The CDR3 DNA reads as TGCGCCAGCAGCTTAACCGGGACAGGGGGCAATCAGCCCCAGCATTTT.

The chain has TRBV5-4 and TRBJ1-1; no clear D. CDR3 length equals 13 residues. Trimming removed 3 bases at V and 4 bases at J, with 10 bases between. The V gene's germline CDR1 is SGHNT and CDR2 YYREEE (reference sequence). The CDR3 protein is CASSSQRGTEAFF. As DNA, the CDR3 is TGTGCCAGCAGCTCCCAGCGGGGCACTGAAGCTTTCTTT.

V and J are TRBV5-1 and TRBJ2-5; unclear D gene. CDR3 length equals 12 residues. The germline V gene encodes CDR1 SGHRS and CDR2 YFSETQ. Trimming removed 5 bases at V and 2 bases at J, with 7 bases between. CDR3 coding DNA: TGCGCCAGCAGACCTGAACAAGAGACCCAGTACTTC. This sequence encodes CASRPEQETQYF.

This chain joins TRBV6-1 and TRBJ2-7, with D perhaps TRBD1 (5 bases). Trimming left V 2 bases short and J 2 bases short, with 19 bases between. CDR3 length: 17 residues. The germline CDR1 and CDR2 sequences are MNHNS and SASEGT. CDR3 sequence (DNA): TGTGCCAGCAGTGAAATGATCCACGCAGGGATACCCTACGAGCAGTACTTC. This gives the protein CASSEMIHAGIPYEQYF.

This clone was seen a single time. This sequence joins TRBV28 and TRBJ1-2; D is ambiguous. The CDR3 is made up of 17 amino acids. The V end lost 0 bases, the J end lost 4 bases, and 18 bases lay between the germline ends. The germline V gene encodes CDR1 MDHEN and CDR2 SYDVKM. DNA of the CDR3: TGTGCCAGCAGTTTATGGTCTCCAGGCGTCGACGGCTATGGCTACACCTTC. The encoded protein is CASSLWSPGVDGYGYTF.

The chain joins TRBV27 to TRBJ2-7; D might be TRBD1 (6 bases). Trimming took off 5 bases at V and 2 bases at J, with 16 bases between the two ends. The CDR3 has 15 amino acids. Per germline, CDR1 MNHEY and CDR2 SMNVEV (reference sequence). The CDR3, as DNA: TGTGCCAGCAGTGTAAACAGGGTTGGTGCCTACGAGCAGTACTTC. The encoded protein is CASSVNRVGAYEQYF.

The chain links TRBV21-1 to TRBJ1-1. TRBV21-1 is a known pseudogene. The CDR3 consists of 16 residues. DNA of the CDR3: TGTGCCAGCAGCAAAGCTAAAAGAGTCTCCTGCTTTGAAGCTTTCTTT. It codes for CASSKAKRVSCFEAFF.

This chain uses TRBV25-1 with TRBJ1-4; no firm D call. The germline V and J ends were trimmed by 4 bases and 2 bases, with 5 bases remaining between them. Germline-derived CDR1 and CDR2 are MGHDK and SYGVNS. The CDR3 contains 13 residues. CDR3 sequence: CASSVRTNEKLFF. Written as DNA, the CDR3 is TGTGCCAGCAGTGTGCGGACTAATGAAAAACTGTTTTTT.

V and J are TRBV9 and TRBJ2-7; D may correspond to TRBD1 or TRBD2 (6 bases each). The V end was cut by 0 bases, the J end by 2 bases, with 15 bases between. The CDR3 is 16 amino acids. CDR1 is SGDLS and CDR2 is YYNGEE in the germline V gene. CDR3 loop: CASSVGGGRRTYEQYF. DNA of the CDR3: TGTGCCAGCAGCGTAGGAGGGGGGCGAAGGACCTACGAGCAGTACTTC.

The rearrangement uses TRBV30 and TRBJ2-7; D might be TRBD2 (6 bases). Trimming removed 0 bases at V and 0 bases at J, with 9 bases between. The CDR3 has 14 amino acids. Germline CDR1 GTSNPN, CDR2 SVGIG (reference sequence). The CDR3 DNA reads TGTGCCTGGAGTGTAGGAGGGGCCTCCTACGAGCAGTACTTC. Translating gives CAWSVGGASYEQYF.

This chain links TRBV2 with TRBJ1-1; D is uncertain. Trimming took off 8 bases at V and 5 bases at J, with 12 bases between the two ends. Germline CDR1 SNHLY, CDR2 FYNNEI. CDR3 length: 12 residues. In DNA, the CDR3 is TGTGCCAGCCGTGGGATGGGAACTGAAGCTTTCTTT. Protein sequence: CASRGMGTEAFF.

The chain couples TRBV7-2 to TRBJ2-3; D may correspond to TRBD1 or TRBD2 (5 bases each). Trimming took 5 bases from V and 2 from J, leaving 23 bases between them. CDR1 is SGHTA, CDR2 FQGNSA, per germline. CDR3 size: 18 residues. Here the CDR3 reads CASSVVNRGLADTDTQYF. Written as DNA, the CDR3 is TGTGCCAGCAGCGTAGTTAATAGGGGCCTAGCAGACACAGATACGCAGTATTTT.

This chain links TRBV27 with TRBJ1-4, with 8 bases fitting TRBD1. Germline V gene sequence: CDR1 MNHEY, CDR2 SMNVEV (reference sequence). J was trimmed by 8 bases and V by 2 bases; bases with no gene match: 7. The CDR3 runs to 15 residues. The CDR3 here is CASSLGRHRGEKLFF. The CDR3 nucleotides read TGTGCCAGCAGTTTAGGGCGACACAGGGGGGAAAAACTGTTTTTT.

The genes are TRBV30 and TRBJ1-5, with D hard to call. This CDR3 has 13 residues. Trimming left V 2 bases short and J 3 bases short, with 8 bases between. CDR1 is GTSNPN and CDR2 is SVGIG in the germline V gene (reference sequence). The CDR3 DNA reads TGTGCCTGGAGTTCAGGATTCAATCAGCCCCAGCATTTT. Protein product: CAWSSGFNQPQHF.

This chain joins TRBV7-9 and TRBJ1-4; D is undetermined. Trimming cost V 1 base and J 8 bases, with 11 bases left between them. CDR3 length: 14 residues. In germline, CDR1 is SEHNR, CDR2 FQNEAQ (reference sequence). This CDR3 is CASSLVQLGEKLFF. The CDR3 DNA follows: TGTGCCAGCAGCTTAGTACAGCTAGGGGAAAAACTGTTTTTT. Looking up the rest from reference TRBV7-9 and TRBJ1-4 gives the full variable domain: DTGVSQNPRHKITKRGQNVTFRCDPISEHNRLYWYRQTLGQGPEFLTYFQNEAQLEKSRLLSDRFSAERPKGSFSTLEIQRTEQGDSAMYLCASSLVQLGEKLFFGSGTQLSVL.

This clone occurred a few times. The conserved closing phenylalanine or tryptophan is absent in this CDR3, likely reflecting a read error. The limits of the CDR3 on the DNA are not certain, so only TCRdb's listed CDR3 is given. The chain joins TRBV23-1 to TRBJ1-2; the table gives TRBD1 as D, unverified against the DNA. TRBV23-1 belongs to the ORF category, with a function that is uncertain. The CDR3 contains 14 residues when both ends are counted. This chain's CDR3 is CASSQSSGQHLRWG.

This clone was observed once. The rearrangement joins TRBV7-3 to TRBJ2-1, with TRBD1 as a possible D gene (7 bases). The V end lost 1 base, the J end lost 5 bases, and 12 bases lay between the germline ends. CDR3 size: 15 residues. The germline V gene has CDR1 SGHTA and CDR2 FQGTGA. Written as DNA, the CDR3 is TGTGCCAGCAGCTTAAGAGGAGGGACAGACAATGAGCAGTTCTTC. Residues: CASSLRGGTDNEQFF.

The chain uses TRBV27 and TRBJ2-3; 12 bases match TRBD2. The germline V gene encodes CDR1 MNHEY and CDR2 SMNVEV (reference sequence). This CDR3 spans 16 amino acids. J gave up 2 bases and V 6 bases, and 6 bases lay outside the gene matches. The CDR3 DNA follows: TGTGCCAGCAGACGGACTAGCGGGATACACACAGATACGCAGTATTTT. Amino acid sequence: CASRRTSGIHTDTQYF.

The sample holds one count of this clone. The chain links TRBV2 to TRBJ1-4; D is unclear. Germline V gene data show CDR1 as SNHLY and CDR2 as FYNNEI. This CDR3 contains 15 residues. The germline V and J ends were trimmed by 0 bases and 1 base, with 6 bases remaining between them. The CDR3 sequence is CASSEAARTNEKLFF. CDR3 nucleotides: TGTGCCAGCAGTGAAGCGGCCAGAACTAATGAAAAACTGTTTTTT.

The chain recombines TRBV7-8 with TRBJ2-1; 8 bases are a match to TRBD2. Trimming took 2 bases from V and 4 from J; bases not matched to a gene: 10. CDR1 SGHVS and CDR2 FQNEAQ come from the germline V gene. The CDR3 runs 17 residues. The CDR3 loop reads CASSLPRGGRFYNEQFF. Here the CDR3 DNA reads TGTGCCAGCAGCTTACCGAGGGGCGGGAGGTTTTACAATGAGCAGTTCTTC.

The gene calls are TRBV5-1 and TRBJ1-4; D remains ambiguous. CDR3 length: 13 residues. In germline, CDR1 is SGHRS, CDR2 YFSETQ. V was pared by 1 base and J by 15 bases, with 16 bases between. The CDR3 here is CASSLFEGGIVFF. The CDR3 DNA follows: TGCGCCAGCAGCTTGTTCGAGGGAGGGATTGTGTTTTTT.

The chain joins TRBV5-1 to TRBJ1-6; tentative D call: TRBD1 (6 bases). Trimming removed 0 bases from V and 6 bases from J, with 10 bases in between. The CDR3 covers 15 residues. The germline V gene has CDR1 SGHRS and CDR2 YFSETQ. CDR3 nucleotides: TGCGCCAGCAGCTTGGGGGTCAGGGGTAATTCACCCCTCCACTTT. Protein sequence: CASSLGVRGNSPLHF.

CDR3 bases: TGTGCCAGCAGTTTTCGGCCCCGGACAGCGAACACTGAAGCTTTCTTT. Residues: CASSFRPRTANTEAFF. The chain couples TRBV27 to TRBJ1-1, with D perhaps TRBD1 (6 bases). This CDR3 contains 16 residues. Germline loops: CDR1 MNHEY, CDR2 SMNVEV (reference sequence). Trimming took off 3 bases at V and 1 base at J, with 15 bases between the two ends.

The chain combines TRBV19 with TRBJ2-5; tentatively, D is TRBD1 (6 bases). Germline values: CDR1 LNHDA, CDR2 SQIVND (reference sequence). V lost 6 bases, J lost 4 bases, and 12 bases lay in between. CDR3 size: 13 residues. The DNA of the CDR3 is TGTGCCAGTAGCCATCAGGGGAGAGAGACCCAGTACTTC. Its protein is CASSHQGRETQYF.

The J gene is TRBJ2-1, the V gene TRBV6-1; 8 bases agree with TRBD2. The J segment lost 7 bases and the V segment lost 2 bases, leaving 13 bases of the junction unmatched. Per the germline V gene, CDR1 is MNHNS and CDR2 is SASEGT. CDR3 length: 17 residues. CDR3 protein: CASSEWGTGGPRNEQFF. CDR3 bases: TGTGCCAGCAGTGAATGGGGAACGGGAGGGCCTCGGAATGAGCAGTTCTTC.

This sequence joins TRBV6-5 and TRBJ2-7; 8 nucleotides line up with TRBD2. Trimming removed 2 bases from V and 6 bases from J; junction bases left unmatched: 9. Germline CDR1 is MNHEY and CDR2 is SVGAGI. The CDR3 has 15 amino acids. As DNA, the CDR3 is TGTGCCAGCAGTTACACCTGGGGACTAGACGCCGAGCAGTACTTC. Its protein product is CASSYTWGLDAEQYF.

This chain joins TRBV9 and TRBJ2-4; D is unresolved. Deletions cut 0 bases from V and 8 bases from J, with 18 bases between. The CDR3 contains 16 residues. Germline V gene lookup returns CDR1 SGDLS and CDR2 YYNGEE. For the CDR3, the DNA is TGTGCCAGCAGCGTAGAAGGTTTTGCTCACCGTTACATTCAGTACTTC. Its protein product is CASSVEGFAHRYIQYF.